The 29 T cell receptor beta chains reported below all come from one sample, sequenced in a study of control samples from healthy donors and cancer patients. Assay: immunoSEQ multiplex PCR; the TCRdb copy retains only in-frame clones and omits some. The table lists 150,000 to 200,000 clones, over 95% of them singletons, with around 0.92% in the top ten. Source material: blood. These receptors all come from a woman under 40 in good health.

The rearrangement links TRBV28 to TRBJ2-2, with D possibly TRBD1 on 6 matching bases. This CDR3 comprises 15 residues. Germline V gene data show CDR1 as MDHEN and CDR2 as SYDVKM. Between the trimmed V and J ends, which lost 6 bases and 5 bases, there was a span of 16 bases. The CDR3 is CASSLRGPFTGELFF. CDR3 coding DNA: TGTGCCAGCAGCCTCAGGGGACCCTTTACCGGGGAGCTGTTTTTT.

The CDR3 DNA reads TGCGCCAGCAGCTACCTAGCGGGGGGGCCGAATGAGCAGTTCTTC. Its protein product is CASSYLAGGPNEQFF. The chain couples TRBV5-1 to TRBJ2-1; 12 bases agree with TRBD2. Germline CDR1 reads SGHRS; CDR2 reads YFSETQ. The CDR3 totals 15 residues. V lost 3 bases and J lost 7; bases outside the gene matches: 5.

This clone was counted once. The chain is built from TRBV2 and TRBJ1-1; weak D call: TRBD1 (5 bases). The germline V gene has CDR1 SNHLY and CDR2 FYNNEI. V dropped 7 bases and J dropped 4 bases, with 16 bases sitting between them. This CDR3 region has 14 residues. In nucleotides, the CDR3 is TGTGCCAGCATAAGGTCAGGGAAGGGCACTGAAGCTTTCTTT. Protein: CASIRSGKGTEAFF.

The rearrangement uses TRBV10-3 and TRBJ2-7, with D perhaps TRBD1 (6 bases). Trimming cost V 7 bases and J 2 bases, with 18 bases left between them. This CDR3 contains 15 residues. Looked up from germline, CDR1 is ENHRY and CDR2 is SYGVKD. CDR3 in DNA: TGTGCCATCAACTCGGTGCCGGGACAACCCTACGAGCAGTACTTC. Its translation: CAINSVPGQPYEQYF.

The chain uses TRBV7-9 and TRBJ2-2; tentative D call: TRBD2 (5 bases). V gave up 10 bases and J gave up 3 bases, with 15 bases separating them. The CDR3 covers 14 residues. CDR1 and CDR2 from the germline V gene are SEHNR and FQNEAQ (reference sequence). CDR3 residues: CAITLGIHTGELFF. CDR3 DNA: TGTGCCATCACCCTCGGGATTCACACCGGGGAGCTGTTTTTT.

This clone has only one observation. This chain's CDR3 is CASEGGGGNTIYF. The DNA of the CDR3 is TGTGCCAGCGAGGGGGGAGGTGGAAACACCATATATTTT. The chain combines TRBV6-5 with TRBJ1-3; possibly TRBD1 for D (6 bases). Germline values: CDR1 MNHEY, CDR2 SVGAGI. Trimming pared 8 bases from V and 3 bases from J, leaving 11 bases between. The length of the CDR3 is 13 residues.

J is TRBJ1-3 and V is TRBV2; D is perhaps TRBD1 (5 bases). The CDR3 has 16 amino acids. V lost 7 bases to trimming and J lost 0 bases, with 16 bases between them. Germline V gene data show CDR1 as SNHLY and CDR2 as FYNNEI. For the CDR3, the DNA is TGTGCCAGCAATCGGGGGACGGTCGTCTCTGGAAACACCATATATTTT. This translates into CASNRGTVVSGNTIYF.

The chain's CDR3 is CASGAQPNTEAFF. CDR3 DNA: TGTGCCTCAGGGGCACAGCCGAACACTGAAGCTTTCTTT. V usage is TRBV6-5 and J usage is TRBJ1-1; tentative D call: TRBD1 (6 bases). Germline CDR1 and CDR2: MNHEY and SVGAGI. The CDR3 has 13 residues. Between the trimmed V and J ends, which lost 11 bases and 1 base, there was a span of 14 bases.

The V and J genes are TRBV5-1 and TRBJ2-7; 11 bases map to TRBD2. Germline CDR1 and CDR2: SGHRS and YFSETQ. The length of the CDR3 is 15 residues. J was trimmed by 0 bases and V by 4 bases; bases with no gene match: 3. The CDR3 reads CASSLTSGSSYEQYF. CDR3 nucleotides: TGCGCCAGCAGCCTAACTAGCGGGAGCTCCTACGAGCAGTACTTC.

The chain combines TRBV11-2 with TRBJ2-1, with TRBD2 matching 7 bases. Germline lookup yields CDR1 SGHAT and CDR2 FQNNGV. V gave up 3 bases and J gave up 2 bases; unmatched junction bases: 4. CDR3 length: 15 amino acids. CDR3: CASSLASGPYNEQFF. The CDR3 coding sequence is TGTGCCAGCAGCTTGGCTAGCGGACCCTACAATGAGCAGTTCTTC.

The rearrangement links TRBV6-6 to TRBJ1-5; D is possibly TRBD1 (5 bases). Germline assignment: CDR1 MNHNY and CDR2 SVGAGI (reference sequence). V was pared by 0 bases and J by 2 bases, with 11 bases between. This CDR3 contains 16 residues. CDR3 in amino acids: CASSYSAGTGNQPQHF. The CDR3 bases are TGTGCCAGCAGTTACTCAGCAGGGACGGGCAATCAGCCCCAGCATTTT.

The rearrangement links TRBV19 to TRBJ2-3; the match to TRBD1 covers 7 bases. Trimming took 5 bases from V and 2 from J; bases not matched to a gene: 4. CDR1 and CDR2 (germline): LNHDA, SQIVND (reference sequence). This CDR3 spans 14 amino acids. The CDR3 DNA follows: TGTGCCAGTAGTCGGGACAGCATCACAGATACGCAGTATTTT. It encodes CASSRDSITDTQYF.

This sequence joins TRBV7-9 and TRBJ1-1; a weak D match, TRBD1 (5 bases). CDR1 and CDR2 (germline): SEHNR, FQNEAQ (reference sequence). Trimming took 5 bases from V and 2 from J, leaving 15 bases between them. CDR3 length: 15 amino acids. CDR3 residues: CASSPAGGRNTEAFF. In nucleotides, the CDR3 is TGTGCCAGCAGCCCGGCGGGGGGAAGAAACACTGAAGCTTTCTTT.

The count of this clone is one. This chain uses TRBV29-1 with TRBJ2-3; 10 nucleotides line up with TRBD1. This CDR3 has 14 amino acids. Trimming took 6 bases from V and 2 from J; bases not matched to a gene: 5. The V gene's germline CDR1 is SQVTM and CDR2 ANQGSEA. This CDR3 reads CSVGQGTITDTQYF. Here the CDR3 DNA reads TGCAGCGTGGGACAGGGGACTATCACAGATACGCAGTATTTT.

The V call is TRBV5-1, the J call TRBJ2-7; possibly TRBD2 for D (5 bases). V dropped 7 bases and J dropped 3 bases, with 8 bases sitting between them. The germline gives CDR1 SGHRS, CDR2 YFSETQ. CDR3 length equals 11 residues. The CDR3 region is CASSEGYEQYF. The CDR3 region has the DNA TGCGCCAGCTCAGAGGGCTACGAGCAGTACTTC.

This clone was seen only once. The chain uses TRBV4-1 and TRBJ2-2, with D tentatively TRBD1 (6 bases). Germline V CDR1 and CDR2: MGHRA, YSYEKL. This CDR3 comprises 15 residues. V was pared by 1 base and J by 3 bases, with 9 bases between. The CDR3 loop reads CASSQVGTYTGELFF. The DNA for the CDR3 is TGCGCCAGCAGCCAAGTAGGGACATACACCGGGGAGCTGTTTTTT.

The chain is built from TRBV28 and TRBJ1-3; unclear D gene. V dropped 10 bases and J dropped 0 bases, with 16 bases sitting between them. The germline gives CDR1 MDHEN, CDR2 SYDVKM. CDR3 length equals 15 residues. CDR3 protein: CATDPGPISGNTIYF. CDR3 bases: TGTGCCACGGACCCGGGCCCAATCTCTGGAAACACCATATATTTT.

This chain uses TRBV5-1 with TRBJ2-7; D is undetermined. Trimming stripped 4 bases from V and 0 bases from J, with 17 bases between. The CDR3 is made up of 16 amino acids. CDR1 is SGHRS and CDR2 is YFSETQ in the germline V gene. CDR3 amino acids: CASSPRREPSSYEQYF. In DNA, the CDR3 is TGCGCCAGCAGCCCGCGAAGGGAACCGAGCTCCTACGAGCAGTACTTC.

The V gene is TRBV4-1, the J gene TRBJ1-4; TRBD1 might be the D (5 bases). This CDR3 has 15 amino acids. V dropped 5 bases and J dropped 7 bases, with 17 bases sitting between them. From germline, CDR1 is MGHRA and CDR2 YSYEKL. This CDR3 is CASSAPGTTGEKLFF. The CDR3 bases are TGCGCCAGCAGCGCCCCCGGGACCACGGGTGAAAAACTGTTTTTT.

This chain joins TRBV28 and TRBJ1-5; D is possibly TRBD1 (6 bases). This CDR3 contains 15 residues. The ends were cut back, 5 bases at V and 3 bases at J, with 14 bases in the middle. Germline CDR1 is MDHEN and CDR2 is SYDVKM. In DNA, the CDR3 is TGTGCCAGCAGTGCCCCGGGACAAATCAATCAGCCCCAGCATTTT. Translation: CASSAPGQINQPQHF.

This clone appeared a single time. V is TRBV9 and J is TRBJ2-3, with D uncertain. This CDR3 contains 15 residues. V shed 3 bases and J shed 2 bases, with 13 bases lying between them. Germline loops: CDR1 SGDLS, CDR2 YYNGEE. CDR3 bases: TGTGCCAGCAGCGCGGACCACCGTTACACAGATACGCAGTATTTT. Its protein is CASSADHRYTDTQYF.

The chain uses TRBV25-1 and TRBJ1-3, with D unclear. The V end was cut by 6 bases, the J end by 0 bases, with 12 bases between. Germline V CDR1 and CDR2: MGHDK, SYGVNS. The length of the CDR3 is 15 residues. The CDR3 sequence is CASRGKASSGNTIYF. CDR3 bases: TGTGCCAGCAGGGGCAAGGCCTCCTCTGGAAACACCATATATTTT.

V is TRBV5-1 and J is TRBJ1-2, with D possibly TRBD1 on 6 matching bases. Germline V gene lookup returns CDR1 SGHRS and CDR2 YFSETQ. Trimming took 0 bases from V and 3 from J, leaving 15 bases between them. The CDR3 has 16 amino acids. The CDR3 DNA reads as TGCGCCAGCAGCTTGGAGATTCCGGGACAAGACTATGGCTACACCTTC. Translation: CASSLEIPGQDYGYTF. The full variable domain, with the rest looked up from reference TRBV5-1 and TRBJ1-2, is KAGVTQTPRYLIKTRGQQVTLSCSPISGHRSVSWYQQTPGQGLQFLFEYFSETQRNKGNFPGRFSGRQFSNSRSEMNVSTLELGDSALYLCASSLEIPGQDYGYTFGSGTRLTVV.

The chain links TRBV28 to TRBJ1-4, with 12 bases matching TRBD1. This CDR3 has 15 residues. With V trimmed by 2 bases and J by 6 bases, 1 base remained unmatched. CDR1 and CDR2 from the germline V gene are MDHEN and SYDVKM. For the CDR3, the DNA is TGTGCCAGCAGTTTAGGGGACAGGGGGCATGAAAAACTGTTTTTT. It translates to CASSLGDRGHEKLFF.

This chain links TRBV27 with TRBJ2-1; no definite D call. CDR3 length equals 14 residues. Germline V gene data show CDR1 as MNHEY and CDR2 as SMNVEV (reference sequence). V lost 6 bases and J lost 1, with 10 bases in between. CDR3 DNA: TGTGCCAGCAGGGTTTATCAATCCTACAATGAGCAGTTCTTC. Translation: CASRVYQSYNEQFF.

DNA of the CDR3: TGTGCCATCAGTGGGCACTCGCTAGGGGTCAATGAGCAGTTCTTC. Translating it yields CAISGHSLGVNEQFF. J is TRBJ2-1 and V is TRBV10-3; D may be TRBD1 (5 bases). Trimming removed 4 bases from V and 6 bases from J, with 16 bases in between. Germline V gene data show CDR1 as ENHRY and CDR2 as SYGVKD. CDR3 size: 15 residues.

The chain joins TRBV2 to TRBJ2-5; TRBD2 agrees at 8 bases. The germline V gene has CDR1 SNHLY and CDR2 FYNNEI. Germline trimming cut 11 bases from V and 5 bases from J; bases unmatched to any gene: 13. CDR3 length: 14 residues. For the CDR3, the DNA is TGTGCCGGAACATTCGGGGGGGCCGCGGAGACCCAGTACTTC. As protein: CAGTFGGAAETQYF.

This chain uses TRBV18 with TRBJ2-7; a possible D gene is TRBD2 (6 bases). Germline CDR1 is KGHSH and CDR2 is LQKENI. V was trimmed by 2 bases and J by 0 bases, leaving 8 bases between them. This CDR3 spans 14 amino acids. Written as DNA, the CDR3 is TGTGCCAGCTCACCAGAACTAGCCTCCTACGAGCAGTACTTC. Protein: CASSPELASYEQYF.

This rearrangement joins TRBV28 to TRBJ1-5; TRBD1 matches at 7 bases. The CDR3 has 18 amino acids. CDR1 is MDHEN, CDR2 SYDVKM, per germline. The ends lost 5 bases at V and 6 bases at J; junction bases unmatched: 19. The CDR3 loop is CASSLPGQVPLEGQPQHF. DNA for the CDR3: TGTGCCAGCAGTCTCCCAGGACAGGTTCCCCTAGAGGGTCAGCCCCAGCATTTT.